This T cell receptor (beta chain) was profiled in a study of T cell responses to AZD1222 COVID-19 vaccine. The study's findings and limits: Baseline antibody screening turned up just a handful of seropositive AZD1222 recipients. Mapped onto spike, vaccine-associated CD4 TCRs spanned it and were dominant at 160-218 and 743-854. It was only after the peak T cell response that any repertoires were sampled.

Points on this clone: No antigen is known for it.

Sequenced by immunoSEQ multiplex PCR; TCRdb stores in-frame clones only, minus some. The sample consists of around 180,000 clones, around 88% of them appearing once. Germline V lookup: CDR1 SEHNR, CDR2 FQNEAQ (reference sequence). Unmatched junction bases numbered 17, after V lost 6 bases and J lost 6 bases. The CDR3 is made up of 17 amino acids. Sequencing used peripheral blood, obtained on day 0 of AZD1222 vaccination. This receptor was taken from an adult in good health. The chain joins TRBV7-9 to TRBJ1-1; the match to TRBD1 covers 9 bases. CDR3 amino acids: CASSSVWMGTGMAEAFF. In DNA, the CDR3 is TGTGCCAGCAGTTCGGTGTGGATGGGGACAGGGATGGCTGAAGCTTTCTTT.